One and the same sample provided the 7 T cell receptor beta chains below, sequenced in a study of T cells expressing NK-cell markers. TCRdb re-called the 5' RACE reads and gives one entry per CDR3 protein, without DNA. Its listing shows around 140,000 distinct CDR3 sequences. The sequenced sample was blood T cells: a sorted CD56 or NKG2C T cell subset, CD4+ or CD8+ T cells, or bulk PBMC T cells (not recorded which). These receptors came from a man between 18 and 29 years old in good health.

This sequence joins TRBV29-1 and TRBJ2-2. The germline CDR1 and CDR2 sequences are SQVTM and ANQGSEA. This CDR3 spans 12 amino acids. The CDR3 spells CSGLEQSGELFF.

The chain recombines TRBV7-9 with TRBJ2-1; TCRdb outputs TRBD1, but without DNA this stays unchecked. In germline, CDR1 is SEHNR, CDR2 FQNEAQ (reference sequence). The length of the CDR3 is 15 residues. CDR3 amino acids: CASSPRDRAYNEQFF.

The CDR3 sequence is CASSRQGREQFF. The V call is TRBV5-4, the J call TRBJ2-1; TCRdb's D gene call, TRBD1, goes unchecked for lack of DNA. Germline V gives CDR1 SGHNT, CDR2 YYREEE (reference sequence). The CDR3 is 12 residues long.

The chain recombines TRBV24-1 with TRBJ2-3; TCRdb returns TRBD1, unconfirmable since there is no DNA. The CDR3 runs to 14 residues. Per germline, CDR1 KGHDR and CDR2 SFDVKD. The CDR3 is CATSDSGPADTQYF.

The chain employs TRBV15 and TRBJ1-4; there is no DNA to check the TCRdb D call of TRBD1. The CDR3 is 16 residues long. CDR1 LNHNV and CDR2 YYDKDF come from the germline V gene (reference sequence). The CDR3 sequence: CATSIRAGAINEKLFF.

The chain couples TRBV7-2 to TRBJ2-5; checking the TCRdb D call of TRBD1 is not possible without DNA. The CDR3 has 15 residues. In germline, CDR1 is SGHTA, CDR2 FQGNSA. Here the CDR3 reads CASSYPGHTQETQYF.

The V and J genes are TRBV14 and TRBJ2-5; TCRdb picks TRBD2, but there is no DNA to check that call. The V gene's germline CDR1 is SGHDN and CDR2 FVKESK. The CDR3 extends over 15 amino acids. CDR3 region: CASSQVAGVQETQYF.